A single TCR beta chain is shown here with its context. Its antigen is as yet unknown. These data originate in a study of T cell responses to AZD1222 COVID-19 vaccine. Study-wide findings and caveats: Spike regions recognized by vaccine-associated CD4 TCRs spanned the protein, led by 160-218 and 743-854. Rises in breadth and depth of Spike-specific TCRs came after two AZD1222 doses.

Sequencing used immunoSEQ multiplex PCR; TCRdb keeps in-frame clones, though not all of them. Here the sample spans roughly 200,000 clones, 90% to 95% being singletons. The CDR3 is 15 amino acids. V lost 3 bases and J lost 5, with 14 bases in between. Germline CDR1 is SGHTA and CDR2 is FQGNSA. Pooling was applied to second doses at about 4 or about 12 weeks. This receptor was obtained from an adult who received the AZD1222 COVID-19 vaccine. The source material was peripheral blood, sampled 28 days after the second AZD1222 dose. The chain couples TRBV7-2 to TRBJ2-1; D may be TRBD1 or TRBD2 (5 bases each). The CDR3 reads CASSFVAGTNNEQFF. For the CDR3, the DNA is TGTGCCAGCAGCTTTGTCGCAGGGACGAACAATGAGCAGTTCTTC.